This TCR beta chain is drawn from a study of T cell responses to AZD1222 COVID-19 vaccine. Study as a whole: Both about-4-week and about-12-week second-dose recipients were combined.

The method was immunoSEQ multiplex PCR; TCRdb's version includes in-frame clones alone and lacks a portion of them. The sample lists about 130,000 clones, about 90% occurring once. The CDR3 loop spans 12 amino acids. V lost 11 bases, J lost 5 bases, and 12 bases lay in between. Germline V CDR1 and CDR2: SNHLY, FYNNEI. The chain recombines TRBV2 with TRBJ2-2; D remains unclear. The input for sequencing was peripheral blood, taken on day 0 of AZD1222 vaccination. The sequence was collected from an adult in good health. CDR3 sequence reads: CASSVNTGELFF. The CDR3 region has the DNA TGTGCCTCCTCGGTAAATACCGGGGAGCTGTTTTTT.